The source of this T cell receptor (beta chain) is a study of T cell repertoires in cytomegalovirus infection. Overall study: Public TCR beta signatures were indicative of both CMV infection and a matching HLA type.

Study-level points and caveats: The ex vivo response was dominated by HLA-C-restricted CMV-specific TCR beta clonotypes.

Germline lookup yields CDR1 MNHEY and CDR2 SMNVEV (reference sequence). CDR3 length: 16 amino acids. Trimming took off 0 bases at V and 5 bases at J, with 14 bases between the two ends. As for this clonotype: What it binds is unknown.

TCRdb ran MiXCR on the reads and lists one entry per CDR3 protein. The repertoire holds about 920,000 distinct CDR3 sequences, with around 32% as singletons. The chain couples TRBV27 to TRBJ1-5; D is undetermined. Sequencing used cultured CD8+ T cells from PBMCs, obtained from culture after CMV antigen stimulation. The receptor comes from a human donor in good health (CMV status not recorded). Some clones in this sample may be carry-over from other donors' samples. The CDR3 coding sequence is TGTGCCAGCAGTTTATCGGGCGGCTTAGGGCATCAGCCCCAGCATTTT. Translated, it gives CASSLSGGLGHQPQHF.